This T cell receptor (beta chain) was identified during a study of beta chain features in type 1 diabetes. The V gene's germline CDR1 is MRHNA and CDR2 SNTAGT. This CDR3 is 15 amino acids long. Trimming cost V 0 bases and J 8 bases, with 14 bases left between them. Purity of each sorted population was above 98%. Reverse transcribing all isolated RNA meant expressed TCRB transcripts were sequenced. TCRdb keeps only in-frame clones here, not all; method: immunoSEQ multiplex PCR. The table includes roughly 260,000 clones, about 20% detected once. Turning to this clone: What it recognizes is unknown.

Study conclusions and caveats: Patients with Type 1 diabetes showed moderately but significantly shorter TCRB CDR3s in all four CD4+ subsets. Any PCR bias toward short templates would affect both groups alike.

The receptor was derived from a woman between 35 and 50 years old with type 1 diabetes. Sequencing was carried out using naive CD4+ T cells from blood. This rearrangement joins TRBV6-4 to TRBJ2-1; D is undetermined. CDR3 bases: TGTGCCAGCAGTGACTCGAGAGGTAGCAATCATGAGCAGTTCTTC. Protein: CASSDSRGSNHEQFF.